This T cell receptor beta chain was captured by sequencing in a study of identical twins. Only a few counts were recorded for this clonotype. TCRdb processed the 5' RACE reads anew with MiXCR; each CDR3 protein has one entry. In the table there are approximately 1.8 million distinct CDR3 sequences, about 31% of which are singletons. The CDR3 runs 14 residues. J gave up 4 bases and V 8 bases, and 7 bases lay outside the gene matches. Germline CDR1 SGHTA, CDR2 FQGNSA. The chain uses TRBV7-2 and TRBJ1-4; the match to TRBD1 covers 7 bases. The sequenced material came from cord blood. The sequence derives from a newborn girl in good health. CDR3 residues: CASAWTGFNEKLFF. The DNA for the CDR3 is TGTGCCAGCGCTTGGACAGGCTTTAATGAAAAACTGTTTTTT.